The entry that follows covers one T cell receptor beta chain sequence. Antigen unknown. The V gene end was trimmed by 1 base and the J gene end by 8 bases; junction bases not matched to a gene: 4. The germline CDR1 and CDR2 sequences are LNHDA and SQIVND (reference sequence). The CDR3 is 15 residues long. Measured with immunoSEQ multiplex PCR; TCRdb has only the in-frame clones, and not every one. In the table there are around 110,000 clones, 92% of which are singletons. The source of the sample is a study of CD4+ T cells in melanoma. General study results and limits: CD8+ T cell, macrophage and B cell function reportedly correlated with neoantigen-specific CD4+ T cells. In melanoma, neoantigen-specific CD4+ T cells reportedly differed in differentiation state.

The TCR sequence derives from a human donor with melanoma. The chain combines TRBV19 with TRBJ1-5; TRBD1 matches at 11 bases. Source material: peripheral blood. The CDR3 DNA reads as TGTGCCAGTAGTATAGGGGACAGGGGGTTAGAGCCCCAGCATTTT. It encodes CASSIGDRGLEPQHF.